This TCR beta chain appears in the sequencing data of a study of shared clonotypes between healthy human individuals. This clone was seen only a few times. The antigen remains unidentified. In germline, CDR1 is SNHLY, CDR2 FYNNEI. V dropped 6 bases and J dropped 4 bases, with 13 bases sitting between them. This CDR3 contains 13 residues. Study-wide results and limits: Estimated richness values were generally larger in naive subsets than in memory subsets.

Data came from immunoSEQ multiplex PCR; TCRdb stores just in-frame clones and leaves some out. The sample lists hundreds of thousands of clones, 90% to 97% occurring once. V is TRBV2 and J is TRBJ2-7; no definite D call. Sequencing input: naive CD4+ T cells sorted from blood. Subset defined: CD45RA+ positively selected. This clonotype originated in a woman aged 25 to 39 in good health. CDR3 sequence reads: CASSKNAVYEQYF. The CDR3 DNA reads TGTGCCAGCAGCAAAAACGCCGTGTACGAGCAGTACTTC.